These T cell receptor beta chains were read from a single sample in a study of regulatory T cells in long-lasting Graves disease. One entry per CDR3 protein results from TCRdb running MiXCR on the multiplex PCR reads. The profile shows about 470,000 distinct CDR3 sequences, under 20% of them singletons. The data also belong to a second study, concerning T cells in Graves' hyperthyroidism and ophthalmopathy.

This specimen was peripheral blood mononuclear cells (PBMCs), taken at new diagnosis, from a patient treated with antithyroid drugs. All receptors come from a man aged 35-49 years with Graves disease. The CDR3 runs from the conserved cysteine through the conserved F or W. The D gene is left open where the match is weak. Clone size is given for some rows only: seen once, a few or many times, or a class if the clone is expanded.

many | TRBD2 | TRBJ2-3 | 15 | TRBV5-1 | CASSLAGGATDTQYF | TGTGCCAGCAGCCTAGCGGGAGGGGCAACAGATACGCAGTATTTT
. | . | TRBJ1-6 | 13 | TRBV25-1 | CASSGRKNSPLHF | TGTGCCAGCAGTGGGAGGAAAAATTCACCCCTCCACTTT
once | TRBD1 | TRBJ2-7 | 15 | TRBV28 | CASSLPFGQGYGQYF | TGTGCCAGCAGTTTACCCTTCGGACAGGGCTACGGGCAGTACTTC
many | . | TRBJ2-3 | 12 | TRBV5-1 | CASSLNTDTQYF | TGTGCCAGCAGCCTCAACACAGATACGCAGTATTTT
many | . | TRBJ1-4 | 17 | TRBV28 | CASSYHGFSATNEKLFF | TGTGCCAGCAGTTACCACGGATTTTCTGCAACTAATGAAAAACTGTTTTTT
many | . | TRBJ2-4 | 16 | TRBV3-1 | CASSHTGPRAKNIQYF | TGTGCCAGCAGCCACACGGGACCTCGGGCCAAAAACATTCAGTACTTC
many | TRBD1 | TRBJ2-1 | 11 | TRBV20-1 | CGLDRGSEQFF | TGCGGTTTGGACAGGGGTAGTGAGCAGTTCTTC
few | . | TRBJ2-7 | 11 | TRBV6-1 | CAGGGGYEQYF | TGTGCGGGAGGAGGGGGATACGAGCAGTACTTC
many | . | TRBJ2-1 | 15 | TRBV3-1 | CASSHSTRGRNEQFF | TGTGCCAGCAGCCACTCGACGCGGGGTCGCAATGAGCAGTTCTTC
. | . | TRBJ2-1 | 15 | TRBV7-9 | CASSLRILSYNEQFF | TGTGCCAGCAGCTTAAGAATTCTCTCCTACAATGAGCAGTTCTTC
many | . | TRBJ2-7 | 15 | TRBV5-5 | CASSLSLTSSYEQYF | TGTGCCAGCAGCTTGAGTCTCACGAGCTCCTACGAGCAGTACTTC
few | . | TRBJ2-7 | 14 | TRBV6-2/TRBV6-3 | CASQTTGSSYEQYF | TGTGCCAGCCAAACTACGGGAAGCTCCTACGAGCAGTACTTC
. | TRBD2 | TRBJ2-2 | 14 | TRBV5-1 | CASSGLANTGELLF | TGCGCCAGCAGTGGACTAGCAAACACCGGGGAGCTGCTTTTT
. | TRBD1 | TRBJ1-2 | 14 | TRBV6-2/TRBV6-3 | CASTPGQGLAGYTF | TGTGCCAGCACTCCGGGACAGGGATTAGCTGGCTACACCTTC